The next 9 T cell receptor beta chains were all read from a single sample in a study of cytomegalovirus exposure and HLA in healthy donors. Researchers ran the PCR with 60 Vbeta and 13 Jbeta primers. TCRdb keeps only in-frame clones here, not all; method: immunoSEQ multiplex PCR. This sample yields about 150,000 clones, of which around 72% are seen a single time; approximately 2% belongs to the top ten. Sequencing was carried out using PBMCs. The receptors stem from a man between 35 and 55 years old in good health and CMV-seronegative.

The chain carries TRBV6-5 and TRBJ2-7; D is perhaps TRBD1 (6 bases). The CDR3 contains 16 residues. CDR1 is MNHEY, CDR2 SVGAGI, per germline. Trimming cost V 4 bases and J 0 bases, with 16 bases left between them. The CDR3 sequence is CASSWVRQERSYEQYF. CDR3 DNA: TGTGCCAGCAGTTGGGTCCGACAGGAACGCTCCTACGAGCAGTACTTC.

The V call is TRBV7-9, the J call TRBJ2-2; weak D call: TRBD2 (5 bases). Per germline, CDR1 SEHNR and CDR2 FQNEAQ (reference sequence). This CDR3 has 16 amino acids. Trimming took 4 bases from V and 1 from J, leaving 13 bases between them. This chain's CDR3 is CASSSPLALNTGELFF. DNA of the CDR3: TGTGCCAGCAGCTCGCCTTTAGCGCTGAACACCGGGGAGCTGTTTTTT.

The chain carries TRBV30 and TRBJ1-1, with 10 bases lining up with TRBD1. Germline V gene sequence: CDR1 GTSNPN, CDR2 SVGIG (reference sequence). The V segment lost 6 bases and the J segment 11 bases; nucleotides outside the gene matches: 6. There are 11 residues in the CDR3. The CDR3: CACDRGRVAFF. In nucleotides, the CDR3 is TGTGCCTGTGACAGGGGGCGCGTGGCTTTCTTT.

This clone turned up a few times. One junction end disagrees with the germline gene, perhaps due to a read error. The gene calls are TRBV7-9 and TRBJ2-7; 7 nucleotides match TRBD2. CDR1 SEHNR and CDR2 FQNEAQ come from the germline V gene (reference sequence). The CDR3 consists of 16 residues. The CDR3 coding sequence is TGTTCCAGCAGCTTATATGGTGCGGGGGTCTCCTACGAGCAGTACTTC. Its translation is CSSSLYGAGVSYEQYF.

CDR3 protein: CASRDRGRETQYF. The CDR3 DNA reads TGTGCCAGCAGAGACAGGGGGAGAGAGACCCAGTACTTC. The rearrangement uses TRBV25-1 and TRBJ2-5; 9 nucleotides line up with TRBD1. V gave up 6 bases and J gave up 4 bases; unmatched junction bases: 3. Germline CDR1 and CDR2: MGHDK and SYGVNS. The CDR3 runs 13 residues.

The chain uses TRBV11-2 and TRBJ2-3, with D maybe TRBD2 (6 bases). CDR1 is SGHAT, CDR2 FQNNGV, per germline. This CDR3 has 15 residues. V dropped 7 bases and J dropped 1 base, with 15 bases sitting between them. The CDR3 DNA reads TGTGCCAGCACGGTGACGGGGGATGGCACAGATACGCAGTATTTT. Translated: CASTVTGDGTDTQYF.

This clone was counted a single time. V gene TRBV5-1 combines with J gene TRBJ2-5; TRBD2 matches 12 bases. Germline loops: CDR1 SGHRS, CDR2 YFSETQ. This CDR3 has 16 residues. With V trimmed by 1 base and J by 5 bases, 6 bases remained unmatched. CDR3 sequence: CASSLMLAGGVETQYF. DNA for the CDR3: TGCGCCAGCAGCTTGATGCTAGCGGGAGGGGTGGAGACCCAGTACTTC. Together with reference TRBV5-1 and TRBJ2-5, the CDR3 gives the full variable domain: KAGVTQTPRYLIKTRGQQVTLSCSPISGHRSVSWYQQTPGQGLQFLFEYFSETQRNKGNFPGRFSGRQFSNSRSEMNVSTLELGDSALYLCASSLMLAGGVETQYFGPGTRLLVL.

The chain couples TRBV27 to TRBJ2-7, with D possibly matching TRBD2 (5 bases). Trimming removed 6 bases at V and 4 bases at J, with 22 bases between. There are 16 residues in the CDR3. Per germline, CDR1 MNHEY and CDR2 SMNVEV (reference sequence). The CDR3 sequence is CASREAAGKGFYEQYF. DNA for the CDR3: TGTGCCAGCAGAGAGGCGGCCGGGAAGGGTTTTTACGAGCAGTACTTC.

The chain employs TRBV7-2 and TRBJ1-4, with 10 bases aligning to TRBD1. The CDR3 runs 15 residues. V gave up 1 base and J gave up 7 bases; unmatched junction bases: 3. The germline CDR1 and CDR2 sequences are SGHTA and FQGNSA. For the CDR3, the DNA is TGTGCCAGCAGCTTAGGGGGGACAGGGGCTGAAAAACTGTTTTTT. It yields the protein CASSLGGTGAEKLFF.